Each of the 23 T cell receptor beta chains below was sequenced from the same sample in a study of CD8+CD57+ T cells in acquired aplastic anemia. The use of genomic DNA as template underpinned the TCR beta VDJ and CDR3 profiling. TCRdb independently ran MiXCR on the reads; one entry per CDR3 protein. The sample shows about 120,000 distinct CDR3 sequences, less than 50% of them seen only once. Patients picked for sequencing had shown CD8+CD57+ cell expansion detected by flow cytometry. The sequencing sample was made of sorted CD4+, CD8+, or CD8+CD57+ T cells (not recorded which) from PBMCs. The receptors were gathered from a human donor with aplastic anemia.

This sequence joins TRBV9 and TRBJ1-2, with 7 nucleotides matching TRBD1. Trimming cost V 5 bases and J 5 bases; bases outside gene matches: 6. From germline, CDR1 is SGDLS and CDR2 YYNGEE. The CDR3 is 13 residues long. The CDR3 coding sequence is TGTGCCAGCAGTACCGGGACAGTGTATGGCTACACCTTC. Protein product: CASSTGTVYGYTF.

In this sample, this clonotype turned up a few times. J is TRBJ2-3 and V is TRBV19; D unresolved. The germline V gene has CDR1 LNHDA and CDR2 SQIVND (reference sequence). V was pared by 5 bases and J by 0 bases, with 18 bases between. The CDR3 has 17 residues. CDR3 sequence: CASSAAASHLSTDTQYF. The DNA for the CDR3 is TGTGCCAGTAGTGCGGCGGCGAGCCATCTTAGCACAGATACGCAGTATTTT.

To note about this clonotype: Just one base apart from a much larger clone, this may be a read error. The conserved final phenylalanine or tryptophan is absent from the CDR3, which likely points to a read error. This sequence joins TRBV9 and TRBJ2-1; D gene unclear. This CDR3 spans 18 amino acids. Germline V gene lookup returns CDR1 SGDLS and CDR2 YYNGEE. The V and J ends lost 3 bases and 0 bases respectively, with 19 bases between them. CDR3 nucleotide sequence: TGTGCCAGCAGCGCCCCTCCTCCCATTACCGGCTCCTACAATGAGCAGTTCCTC. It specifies CASSAPPPITGSYNEQFL.

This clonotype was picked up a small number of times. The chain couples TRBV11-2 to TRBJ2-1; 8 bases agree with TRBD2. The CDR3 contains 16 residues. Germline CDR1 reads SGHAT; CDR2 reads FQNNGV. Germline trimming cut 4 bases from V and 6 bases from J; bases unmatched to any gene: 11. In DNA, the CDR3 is TGTGCCAGCAGCTCCGCCCCGGGACTAGGCTCCAATGAGCAGTTCTTC. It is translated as CASSSAPGLGSNEQFF.

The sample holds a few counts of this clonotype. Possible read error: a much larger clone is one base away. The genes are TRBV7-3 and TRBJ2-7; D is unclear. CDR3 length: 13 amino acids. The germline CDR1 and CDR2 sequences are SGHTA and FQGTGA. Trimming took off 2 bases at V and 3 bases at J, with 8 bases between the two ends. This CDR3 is CASSLSPDYEQYF. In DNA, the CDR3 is TGTGCCAGCAGCTTATCCCCTGACTACGAGCAGTACTTC. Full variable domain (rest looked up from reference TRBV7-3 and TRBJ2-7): GAGVSQTPSNKVTEKGKYVELRCDPISGHTALYWYRQSLGQGPEFLIYFQGTGAADDSGLPNDRFFAVRPEGSVSTLKIQRTERGDSAVYLCASSLSPDYEQYFGPGTRLTVT.

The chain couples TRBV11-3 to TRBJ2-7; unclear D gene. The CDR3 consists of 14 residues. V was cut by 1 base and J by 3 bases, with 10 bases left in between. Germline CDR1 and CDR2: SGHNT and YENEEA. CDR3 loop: CASSLADTYYEQYF. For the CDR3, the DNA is TGTGCCAGCAGCTTAGCCGACACGTACTACGAGCAGTACTTC.

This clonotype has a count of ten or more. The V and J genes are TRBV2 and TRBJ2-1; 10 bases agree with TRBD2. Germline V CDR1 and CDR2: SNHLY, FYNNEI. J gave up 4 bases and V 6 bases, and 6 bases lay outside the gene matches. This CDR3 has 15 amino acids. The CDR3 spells CASRGSGGTYNEQFF. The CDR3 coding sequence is TGTGCCAGCAGGGGTAGCGGGGGGACGTACAATGAGCAGTTCTTC.

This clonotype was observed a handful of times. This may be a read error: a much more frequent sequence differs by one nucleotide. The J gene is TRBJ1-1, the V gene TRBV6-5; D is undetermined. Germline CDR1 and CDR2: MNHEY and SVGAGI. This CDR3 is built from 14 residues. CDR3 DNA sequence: TGTGCCAGCAGTTTTAGTATGCGGAACGCTGAAGCTTTCTTT. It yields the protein CASSFSMRNAEAFF.

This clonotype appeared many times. This CDR3 reads CSAKGQLNEQFF. CDR3 DNA sequence: TGCAGTGCTAAAGGACAGCTCAATGAGCAGTTCTTC. V usage is TRBV20-1 and J usage is TRBJ2-1, with TRBD1 as a possible D gene (6 bases). With 4 bases removed from V and 6 bases from J, the gap between germline ends came to 10 bases. Germline lookup yields CDR1 DFQATT and CDR2 SNEGSKA (reference sequence). CDR3 length: 12 residues.

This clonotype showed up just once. CDR3: CASSLDRGLSAGGYTF. In DNA, the CDR3 is TGTGCCAGCAGCTTGGACAGGGGGCTGAGCGCGGGGGGCTACACCTTC. The chain joins TRBV5-4 to TRBJ1-2; 9 bases map to TRBD1. After removal of 0 bases from V and 8 bases from J, the junction contained 11 bases not matched to a gene. The CDR3 consists of 16 residues. Per the germline V gene, CDR1 is SGHNT and CDR2 is YYREEE (reference sequence).

CDR3 nucleotides: TGCAGTGCCCCCCAGGCGGGGGGGAGAGATACGCAGTATTTT. Amino acid sequence: CSAPQAGGRDTQYF. This chain connects TRBV20-1 to TRBJ2-3, with TRBD2 matching over 9 bases. The germline V gene encodes CDR1 DFQATT and CDR2 SNEGSKA (reference sequence). This CDR3 region has 14 residues. V was clipped by 6 bases and J by 5 bases; unmatched bases: 9.

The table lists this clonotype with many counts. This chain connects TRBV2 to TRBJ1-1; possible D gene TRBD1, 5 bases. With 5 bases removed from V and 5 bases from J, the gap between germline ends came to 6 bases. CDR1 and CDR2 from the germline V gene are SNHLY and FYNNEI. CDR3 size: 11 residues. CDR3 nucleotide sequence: TGTGCCAGCAGTTCAGGGACTGAAGCTTTCTTT. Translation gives CASSSGTEAFF.

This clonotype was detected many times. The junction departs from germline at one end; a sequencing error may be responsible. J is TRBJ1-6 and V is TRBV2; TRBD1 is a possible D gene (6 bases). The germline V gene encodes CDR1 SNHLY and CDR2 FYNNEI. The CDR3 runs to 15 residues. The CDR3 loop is CASREGGVNNSPLHF. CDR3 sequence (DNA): TGTGCCAGCAGGGAAGGGGGGGTTAATAATTCACCCCTCCACTTT.

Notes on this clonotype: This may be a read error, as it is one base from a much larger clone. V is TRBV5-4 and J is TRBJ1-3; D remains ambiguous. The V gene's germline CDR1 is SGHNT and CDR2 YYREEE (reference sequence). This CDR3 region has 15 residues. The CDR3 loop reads CSSSTDIYSGNTIYF. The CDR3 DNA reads TGTTCCAGCAGCACCGATATTTACTCTGGAAACACCATATATTTT.

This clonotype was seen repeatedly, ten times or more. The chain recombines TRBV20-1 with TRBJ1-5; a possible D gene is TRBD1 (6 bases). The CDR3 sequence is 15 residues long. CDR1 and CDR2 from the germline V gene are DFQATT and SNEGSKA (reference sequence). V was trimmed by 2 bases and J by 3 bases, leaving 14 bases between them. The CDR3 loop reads CSARSEGGNNQPQHF. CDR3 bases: TGCAGTGCTAGATCGGAGGGGGGAAACAATCAGCCCCAGCATTTT.

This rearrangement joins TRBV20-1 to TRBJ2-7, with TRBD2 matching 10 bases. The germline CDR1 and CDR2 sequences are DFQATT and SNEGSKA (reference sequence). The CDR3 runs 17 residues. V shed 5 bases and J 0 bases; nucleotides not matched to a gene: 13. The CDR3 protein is CSALGNWVAGGSYEQYF. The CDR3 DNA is TGCAGTGCTCTTGGGAACTGGGTAGCGGGGGGCTCCTACGAGCAGTACTTC.

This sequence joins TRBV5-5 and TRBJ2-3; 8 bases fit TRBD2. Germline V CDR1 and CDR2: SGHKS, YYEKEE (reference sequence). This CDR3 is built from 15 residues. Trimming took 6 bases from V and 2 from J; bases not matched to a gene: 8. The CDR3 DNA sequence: TGTGCCAGCACCCCGTCGGGGGGGATCACAGATACGCAGTATTTT. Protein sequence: CASTPSGGITDTQYF.

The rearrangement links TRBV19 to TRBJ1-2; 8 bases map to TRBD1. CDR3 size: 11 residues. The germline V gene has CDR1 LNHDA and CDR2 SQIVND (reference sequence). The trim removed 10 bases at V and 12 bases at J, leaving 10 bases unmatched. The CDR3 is CATQGAPGNTF. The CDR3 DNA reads TGTGCCACTCAGGGGGCACCTGGAAACACCTTC. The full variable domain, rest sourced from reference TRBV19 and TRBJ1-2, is DGGITQSPKYLFRKEGQNVTLSCEQNLNHDAMYWYRQDPGQGLRLIYYSQIVNDFQKGDIAEGYSVSREKKESFPLTVTSAQKNPTAFYLCATQGAPGNTFGSGTRLTVV.

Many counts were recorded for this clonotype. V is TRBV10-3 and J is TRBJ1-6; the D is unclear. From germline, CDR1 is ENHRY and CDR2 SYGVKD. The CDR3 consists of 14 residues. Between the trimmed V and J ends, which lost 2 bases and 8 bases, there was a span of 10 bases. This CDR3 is CAISERQVDSPLHF. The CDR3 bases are TGTGCCATCAGTGAGCGGCAGGTGGATTCACCCCTCCACTTT.

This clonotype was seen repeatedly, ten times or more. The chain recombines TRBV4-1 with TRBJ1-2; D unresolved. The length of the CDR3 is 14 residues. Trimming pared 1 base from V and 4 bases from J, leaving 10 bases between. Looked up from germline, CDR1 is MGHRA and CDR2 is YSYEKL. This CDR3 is CASSQVGLLYGYTF. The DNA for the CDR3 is TGCGCCAGCAGCCAAGTTGGACTTCTCTATGGCTACACCTTC.

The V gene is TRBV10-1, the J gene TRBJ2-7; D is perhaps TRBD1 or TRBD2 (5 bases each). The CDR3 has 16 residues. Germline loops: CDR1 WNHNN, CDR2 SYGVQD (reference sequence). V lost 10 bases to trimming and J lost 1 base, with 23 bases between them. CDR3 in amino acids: CATKGSGPTDSYEQYF. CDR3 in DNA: TGCGCCACAAAGGGTTCGGGGCCCACGGATTCCTACGAGCAGTACTTC.

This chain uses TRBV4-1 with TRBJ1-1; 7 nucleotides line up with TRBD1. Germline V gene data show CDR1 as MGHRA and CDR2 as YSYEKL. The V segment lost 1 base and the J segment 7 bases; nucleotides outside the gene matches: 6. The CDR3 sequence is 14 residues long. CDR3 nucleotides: TGCGCCAGCAGCCAAGTGGGGGGGACAGTTGAAGCTTTCTTT. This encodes CASSQVGGTVEAFF.

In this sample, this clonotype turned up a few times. As DNA, the CDR3 is TGTGCCAGCAGCTCGACACGGGGACAGGGGTCAGAGACCCAGTACTTC. This encodes CASSSTRGQGSETQYF. The chain employs TRBV5-4 and TRBJ2-5; 10 bases line up with TRBD1. CDR1 is SGHNT and CDR2 is YYREEE in the germline V gene (reference sequence). J gave up 4 bases and V 3 bases, and 9 bases lay outside the gene matches. The CDR3 loop spans 16 amino acids.